A single TCR beta chain is shown here with its context. Here immunoSEQ multiplex PCR was the method, and the copy in TCRdb shows in-frame clones only, minus some. The sample yields around 160,000 clones, about 91% seen once. This sample is part of a study of T cell responses to AZD1222 COVID-19 vaccine. V was clipped by 2 bases and J by 0 bases; unmatched bases: 1. Germline V lookup: CDR1 SGHNT, CDR2 YYREEE (reference sequence). The CDR3 has 15 amino acids. The sequence derives from an adult who received the AZD1222 COVID-19 vaccine. This chain joins TRBV5-4 and TRBJ2-2; TRBD1 agrees at 7 bases. Sample: peripheral blood, taken 28 days after the second AZD1222 dose. CDR3 bases: TGTGCCAGCAGCTTAGGGGGCTCGAACACCGGGGAGCTGTTTTTT. Translating it yields CASSLGGSNTGELFF.